These T cell receptor beta chains were read from a single sample in a study of cytomegalovirus exposure and HLA in healthy donors. Only in-frame clones appear in the TCRdb table, and some are missing; sequencing was by immunoSEQ multiplex PCR. The table has about 180,000 clones, over 75% seen once; the top ten hold roughly 2%. Sequencing was carried out using PBMCs. The origin of the receptors is a woman younger than 45 in good health and CMV-seronegative. Each CDR3 is given with its conserved first and last residue. Fields, in order: D gene, V gene, clone size, J gene, CDR3 DNA, CDR3 protein. D genes are given only for firm matches. Rows may omit the clone size; those that give it use once, few, many or a size class.

>TRBD1|TRBV7-8|few|TRBJ1-1
TGTGCCAGCAGCTCTGGGACAGGTGACACTGAAGCTTTCTTT
CASSSGTGDTEAFF
>NA|TRBV6-5|once|TRBJ1-6
TGTGCCAGCAGTCGGGGTCCCCAAGGGCCCCTCCACTTT
CASSRGPQGPLHF
>TRBD1|TRBV13|few|TRBJ1-1
TGTGCCAGCAGCAAGGGACAGGGGGGTTGGAACACTGAAGCTTTCTTT
CASSKGQGGWNTEAFF
>TRBD1|TRBV28|NA|TRBJ1-2
TGTGCCAGCAGTTTACTGTTTTTTGTCTTACCAGAGGACAGGCGAACTCACTATGGCTACACCTTC
CASSLLFFVLPEDRRTHYGYTF
>TRBD2|TRBV30|NA|TRBJ2-3
TGTGCCCATGGGACTAGCTCTAGCACAGATACGCAGTATTTT
CAHGTSSSTDTQYF
>TRBD1|TRBV6-5|NA|TRBJ1-4
TGTGCCAGCAGAAACGTACGTGGGACAGTAGAAAAACTGTTTTTT
CASRNVRGTVEKLFF
>NA|TRBV18|NA|TRBJ2-1
TGTGCCAGCTCACCAGGGGCTGATGAGCAGTTCTTC
CASSPGADEQFF
>NA|TRBV10-1|NA|TRBJ1-2
TGCGCCAGCATGGGGGGGCAAGGCTATGGCTACACCTTC
CASMGGQGYGYTF
>NA|TRBV5-1|NA|TRBJ1-1
TGCGCCAGCAGGGTTGGGGCATTGAACACTGAAGCTTTCTTT
CASRVGALNTEAFF
>NA|TRBV5-1|NA|TRBJ1-2
TGCGCCAGCAGCTTTACAGTCGGAGGTGGCTACACCTTC
CASSFTVGGGYTF
>NA|TRBV11-2|once|TRBJ2-1
TGTGCCAGCAGCTCTTCGGGGAATGAGCAGTTCTTC
CASSSSGNEQFF
>TRBD2|TRBV7-2|NA|TRBJ2-5
TGTGCCAGCAGCGACAAGCGGGGGGGCGGTTCGCCCCAGTACTTC
CASSDKRGGGSPQYF
>NA|TRBV19|NA|TRBJ1-3
TGTGCCAGTAGTATGGGAGGCCTCCAATCCTCCGGAAACACCATATATTTT
CASSMGGLQSSGNTIYF
>TRBD1|TRBV9|once|TRBJ2-7
TGTGCCAGCACCCCGACAGGGGGCAGAAACGAGCAGTACTTC
CASTPTGGRNEQYF
>NA|TRBV19|NA|TRBJ2-7
TGTGCCAGTAGTATCCGGACAGAGTCCTACGAGCAGTACTTC
CASSIRTESYEQYF
>NA|TRBV7-9|once|TRBJ2-7
TGTGCCAGCAGCTTAGAAGGGGGGGGCCGCTACGAGCAGTACTTC
CASSLEGGGRYEQYF
>TRBD2|TRBV12-5|NA|TRBJ2-7
TGTGCTAGTGGTCCATCAGGTAGCGGGGGGTACCACTACGAGCAGTACTTC
CASGPSGSGGYHYEQYF
>NA|TRBV4-3|NA|TRBJ2-2
TGCGCCAGCAGCCAAGACCGGCTAGCAGGCACCGGGGAGCTGTTTTTT
CASSQDRLAGTGELFF